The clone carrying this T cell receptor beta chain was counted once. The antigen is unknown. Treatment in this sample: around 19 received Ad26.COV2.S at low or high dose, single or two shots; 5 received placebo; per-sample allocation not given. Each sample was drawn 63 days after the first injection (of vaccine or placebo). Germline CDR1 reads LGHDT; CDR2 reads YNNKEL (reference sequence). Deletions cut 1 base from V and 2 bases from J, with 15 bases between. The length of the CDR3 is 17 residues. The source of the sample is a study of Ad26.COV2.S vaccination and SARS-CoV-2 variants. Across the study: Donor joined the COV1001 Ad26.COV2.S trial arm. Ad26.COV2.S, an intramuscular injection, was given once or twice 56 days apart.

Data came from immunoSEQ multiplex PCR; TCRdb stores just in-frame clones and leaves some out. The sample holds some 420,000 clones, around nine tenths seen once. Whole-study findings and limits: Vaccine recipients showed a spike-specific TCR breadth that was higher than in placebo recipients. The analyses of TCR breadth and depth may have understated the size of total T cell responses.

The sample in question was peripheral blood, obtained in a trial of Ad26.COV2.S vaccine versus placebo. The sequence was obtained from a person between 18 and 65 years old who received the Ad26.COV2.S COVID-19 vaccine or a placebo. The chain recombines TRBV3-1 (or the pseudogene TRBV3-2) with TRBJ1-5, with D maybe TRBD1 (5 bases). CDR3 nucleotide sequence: TGTGCCAGCAGCCAAGCGGGGCAATACCCACGCAATCAGCCCCAGCATTTT. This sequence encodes CASSQAGQYPRNQPQHF.